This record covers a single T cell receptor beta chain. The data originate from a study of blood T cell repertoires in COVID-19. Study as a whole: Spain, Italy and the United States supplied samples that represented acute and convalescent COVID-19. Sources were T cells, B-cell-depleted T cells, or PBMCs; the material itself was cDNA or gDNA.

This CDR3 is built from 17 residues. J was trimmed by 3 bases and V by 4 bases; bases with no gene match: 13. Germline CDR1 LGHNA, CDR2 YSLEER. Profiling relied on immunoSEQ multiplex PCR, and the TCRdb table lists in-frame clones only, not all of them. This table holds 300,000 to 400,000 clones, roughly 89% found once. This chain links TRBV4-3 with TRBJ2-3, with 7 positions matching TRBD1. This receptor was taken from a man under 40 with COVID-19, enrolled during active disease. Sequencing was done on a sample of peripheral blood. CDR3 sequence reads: CASSPDIIGQATDTQYF. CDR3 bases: TGCGCCAGCAGCCCGGATATCATCGGACAGGCAACAGATACGCAGTATTTT.